Given below is one T cell receptor beta chain in context. The sample is drawn from a study of monozygotic twins with inflammatory bowel disease. The CDR3 is 13 residues long. CDR1 and CDR2 (germline): SEHNR, FQNEAQ (reference sequence). Per TCR library, about 3,300 ng of total RNA was used. From the 5' RACE reads, TCRdb lists one entry per CDR3 protein and no DNA. The listing records 210,000 or so distinct CDR3 sequences. V gene TRBV7-9 combines with J gene TRBJ2-5. Input material: blood. This TCR came from a human donor with ulcerative colitis or Crohn's disease, or a healthy co-twin of an affected twin (not recorded which). The CDR3 region is CASSPTASETQYF.